One and the same sample provided the 20 T cell receptor beta chains below, sequenced in a study of early T cells in non-severe SARS-CoV-2 infection. Each CDR3 protein is one row after TCRdb ran MiXCR on the 5' RACE reads. The sample holds 55,000 or so distinct CDR3 sequences; under 7.5% are singletons and the top ten take around 5%. This material consisted of whole blood, taken at baseline. These receptors were collected from an adult who was a healthcare worker with PCR-confirmed SARS-CoV-2 infection or an uninfected control (not recorded which).

This clonotype was observed at least ten times. V and J are TRBV20-1 and TRBJ2-3, with 8 bases aligning to TRBD1. The CDR3 spans 15 residues. In germline, CDR1 is DFQATT, CDR2 SNEGSKA (reference sequence). V lost 5 bases, J lost 5 bases, and 12 bases stayed unmatched. The CDR3 sequence: CSAFRQGKKLDTQYF. The DNA of the CDR3 is TGCAGTGCTTTCCGACAGGGGAAGAAGCTAGATACGCAGTATTTT.

This clonotype appeared many times. The CDR3 is CASIRTGERNEQYF. For the CDR3, the DNA is TGTGCCAGCATAAGGACAGGGGAGCGAAACGAGCAGTACTTC. The V gene is TRBV2, the J gene TRBJ2-7; 9 bases line up with TRBD1. The CDR3 runs to 14 residues. Germline values: CDR1 SNHLY, CDR2 FYNNEI. Trimming removed 7 bases from V and 5 bases from J; junction bases left unmatched: 9. Together with reference TRBV2 and TRBJ2-7, the CDR3 gives the full variable domain: EPEVTQTPSHQVTQMGQEVILRCVPISNHLYFYWYRQILGQKVEFLVSFYNNEISEKSEIFDDQFSVERPDGSNFTLKIRSTKLEDSAMYFCASIRTGERNEQYFGPGTRLTVT.

The chain uses TRBV20-1 and TRBJ2-3; D may be TRBD2 (5 bases). Germline CDR1 DFQATT, CDR2 SNEGSKA (reference sequence). The CDR3 runs 14 residues. Trimming removed 3 bases from V and 2 bases from J, with 12 bases in between. The CDR3 DNA reads TGCAGTGCTAGCCCGGGATTTTCCACAGATACGCAGTATTTT. Its translation: CSASPGFSTDTQYF.

This clonotype was counted a few times. This rearrangement joins TRBV4-3 to TRBJ1-1; D remains unclear. CDR1 and CDR2 (germline): LGHNA, YSLEER. The V end was cut by 0 bases, the J end by 6 bases, with 11 bases between. The CDR3 has 14 residues. The CDR3 is CASSQDLQTAEAFF. In DNA form, the CDR3 reads TGCGCCAGCAGCCAAGATCTGCAGACGGCTGAAGCTTTCTTT.

This clonotype has a count of ten or more. A junction boundary mismatches the germline segment, possibly from a read error. The chain carries TRBV7-7 and TRBJ2-4, with TRBD1 matching 8 bases. Germline CDR1 and CDR2: SSHAT and FNYEAQ (reference sequence). This CDR3 is built from 13 residues. As DNA, the CDR3 is TGTGCTAGCAGCTACAAGACAGGGGACATTCAGTACTTC. As protein: CASSYKTGDIQYF.

This clonotype was seen ten or more times. The chain carries TRBV5-1 and TRBJ2-2; D unresolved. The CDR3 runs to 11 residues. The V end was cut by 5 bases, the J end by 3 bases, with 2 bases between. Germline V lookup: CDR1 SGHRS, CDR2 YFSETQ. CDR3 coding DNA: TGCGCCAGCAGTGACACCGGGGAGCTGTTTTTT. This codes for CASSDTGELFF.

This clonotype appeared many times. One end of the junction varies from germline; a read error may be responsible. The chain uses TRBV18 and TRBJ1-1; 9 nucleotides agree with TRBD1. This CDR3 spans 14 amino acids. Germline V CDR1 and CDR2: KGHSH, LQKENI. In DNA, the CDR3 is TGTGCCAGCTCACCCCGGGACAGGGACACTGAAGTTTTCTTT. Translated: CASSPRDRDTEVFF.

There are many counts of this clonotype. This chain uses TRBV12-3 or TRBV12-4 with TRBJ1-2; 7 bases are shared with TRBD1. This CDR3 spans 13 amino acids. J gave up 7 bases and V 6 bases, and 8 bases lay outside the gene matches. This CDR3 is CASRDTGAAGYTF. DNA for the CDR3: TGTGCCAGCAGAGACACAGGGGCGGCTGGCTACACCTTC.

This clonotype has only a few counts. This rearrangement joins TRBV4-1 to TRBJ1-6, with a weak D call TRBD1 (5 bases). The CDR3 extends over 16 amino acids. Germline V lookup: CDR1 MGHRA, CDR2 YSYEKL. Trimming stripped 1 base from V and 7 bases from J, with 14 bases between. The CDR3 bases are TGCGCCAGCAGCCAAGTCGGACGGGGCAAGAATTCACCCCTCCACTTT. Translated, it gives CASSQVGRGKNSPLHF.

The CDR3 nucleotides read TGTGCCAGCAGCGTAGGGTCACTCTCCTACGAGCAGTACTTC. This gives the protein CASSVGSLSYEQYF. This chain links TRBV5-6 with TRBJ2-7; D gene uncertain. This CDR3 contains 14 residues. Trimming left V 4 bases short and J 0 bases short, with 11 bases between. The germline V gene has CDR1 SGHDT and CDR2 YYEEEE.

This clonotype was seen at least ten times. The chain combines TRBV12-3 or TRBV12-4 with TRBJ1-2; possible D gene TRBD1, 5 bases. The CDR3 is 17 amino acids. V was pared by 6 bases and J by 0 bases, with 20 bases between. CDR3 in DNA: TGTGCCAGCAGCCCAAGGGGTTCCCCGTCCGCTAACTATGGCTACACCTTC. Encoded protein: CASSPRGSPSANYGYTF.

This clonotype has only a few counts. The V gene is TRBV27, the J gene TRBJ2-5; 7 positions match TRBD2. The CDR3 has 16 amino acids. Germline V gives CDR1 MNHEY, CDR2 SMNVEV (reference sequence). J gave up 0 bases and V 3 bases, and 7 bases lay outside the gene matches. The CDR3 DNA reads as TGTGCCAGCAGTTTTTCGGCGGGGGAGTACCAAGAGACCCAGTACTTC. This encodes CASSFSAGEYQETQYF.

There are a few counts of this clonotype. The CDR3 DNA sequence: TGTGCCAGCAGCACCCGGGGCAGGGGGCCGTCCAGTGAGCAGTTCTTC. It yields the protein CASSTRGRGPSSEQFF. The chain uses TRBV11-2 and TRBJ2-1; 8 bases are a match to TRBD1. The CDR3 consists of 16 residues. Germline trimming cut 5 bases from V and 9 bases from J; bases unmatched to any gene: 15. Per the germline V gene, CDR1 is SGHAT and CDR2 is FQNNGV.

The chain links TRBV30 to TRBJ2-4, with a tentative D call TRBD1 (6 bases). The CDR3 sequence is 20 residues long. V was clipped by 4 bases and J by 2 bases, with 30 bases between them. Germline V lookup: CDR1 GTSNPN, CDR2 SVGIG (reference sequence). CDR3 DNA: TGTGCCTGGAATAAATATGAGACAGGAGGCCCCTATCGTCCCAAAAACATTCAGTACTTC. Translation: CAWNKYETGGPYRPKNIQYF.

The V gene is TRBV2, the J gene TRBJ1-2; the match to TRBD1 covers 7 bases. The CDR3 runs to 15 residues. J gave up 5 bases and V 3 bases, and 9 bases lay outside the gene matches. CDR1 is SNHLY and CDR2 is FYNNEI in the germline V gene. The DNA of the CDR3 is TGTGCCAGCAGTGACCTCCCTGGACAGGATTATGGCTACACCTTC. It translates to CASSDLPGQDYGYTF.

This clonotype was recorded a few times. This may come from a read error, since a much larger clone is one base off. The V gene is TRBV18, the J gene TRBJ2-1; 8 nucleotides align to TRBD2. The J segment lost 7 bases and the V segment lost 9 bases, leaving 11 bases of the junction unmatched. The length of the CDR3 is 14 residues. Per the germline V gene, CDR1 is KGHSH and CDR2 is LQKENI. This chain's CDR3 is CASARMSGSNEQFF. The CDR3 DNA is TGTGCCAGTGCTCGTATGAGCGGGAGTAATGAGCAGTTCTTC.

Many counts were recorded for this clonotype. The chain joins TRBV18 to TRBJ1-3, with D possibly TRBD1 on 5 matching bases. Germline V gene data show CDR1 as KGHSH and CDR2 as LQKENI. Deletions cut 2 bases from V and 2 bases from J, with 7 bases between. The CDR3 length is 14 residues. CDR3 coding DNA: TGTGCCAGCTCACCAGACAGTACTGGAAACACCATATATTTT. Residues: CASSPDSTGNTIYF.

Ten or more counts support this clonotype. In DNA, the CDR3 is TGCGCCAGCAGCCAAGATCGGTCCACCTACGAGCAGTACTTC. Protein sequence: CASSQDRSTYEQYF. The V and J genes are TRBV4-3 and TRBJ2-7; no clear D gene. The CDR3 has 14 amino acids. V lost 0 bases and J lost 2, with 8 bases in between. The germline V gene has CDR1 LGHNA and CDR2 YSLEER.

This clonotype turned up a few times. The chain joins TRBV29-1 to TRBJ1-4; D is perhaps TRBD1 (5 bases). This CDR3 comprises 13 residues. Trimming shortened V by 5 bases and J by 7 bases, and 14 bases separated the two germline ends. CDR1 is SQVTM, CDR2 ANQGSEA, per germline. CDR3 sequence reads: CSVFRGGGEKLFF. Written as DNA, the CDR3 is TGCAGCGTTTTTCGCGGGGGAGGTGAAAAACTGTTTTTT.

This clonotype occurred many times. The chain recombines TRBV4-3 with TRBJ2-1; a possible D gene is TRBD1 (5 bases). CDR1 is LGHNA and CDR2 is YSLEER in the germline V gene. The CDR3 runs 14 residues. V was pared by 1 base and J by 5 bases, with 9 bases between. The CDR3 loop reads CASSQGSGNNEQFF. CDR3 in DNA: TGCGCCAGCAGCCAAGGTTCAGGGAACAATGAGCAGTTCTTC.